The T cell receptor beta chain under discussion was sequenced for a study of T-cell reconstitution after alpha-beta-depleted transplantation in children. Germline V gene lookup returns CDR1 ENHRY and CDR2 SYGVKD. V lost 3 bases, J lost 8 bases, and 11 bases lay in between. This CDR3 has 14 amino acids. The TCRbeta library was prepared with unique molecular identifiers. TCRdb re-called the PCR reads with MiXCR, one entry per CDR3 protein. The sample yields about 600,000 distinct CDR3 sequences, 10% to 13% seen once. This clonotype was seen only a few times. Source: PBMCs from the stem cell graft donor, taken from the stem cell graft. V is TRBV10-3 and J is TRBJ1-6, with D maybe TRBD1 (5 bases). The sequence came from a human donor who donated a stem cell graft to a child with acute myeloid leukemia. The CDR3 DNA reads as TGTGCCATCAGTGACATGTGGGGGGATTCACCCCTCCACTTT. It encodes CAISDMWGDSPLHF.